These T cell receptor beta chains were read from a single sample in a study of shared clonotypes between healthy human individuals. Method: immunoSEQ multiplex PCR; TCRdb's copy keeps in-frame clones and lacks some. The sample has fewer than 700,000 clones, around 78% seen once; the top ten hold more than 10%. The sequencing sample was made of PBMCs. The receptor set was obtained from a woman in her thirties or forties in good health. Some clones in this sample may be carry-over from other donors' samples. Each CDR3 is given without its conserved first and last residue.

>TRBV11-2
ASSFRGQAGNTIY
>TRBV2
ASSGQGMDWEKLF
>TRBV11-2
ASSLAGGEQPQH
>TRBV7-3
ASSRALADSSYEQY
>TRBV28
ASSPGWPSNQPQH
>TRBV4-3
ASSQVVGGYEQY
>TRBV7-9
ASSLGGRGPSYEQY
>TRBV27
ASSLGTSGRYEQF
>TRBV30
ALTSGREQF
>TRBV7-2
ASSLGSSWGTQY
>TRBV7-6
ASSLAAEASGANVLT
>TRBV7-9
ASSQASGRVDEQF
>TRBV7-9
ASSQGGPVDQETQY
>TRBV7-9
ASSLASGTGFYPGYGYT
>TRBV28
ASRPPAGGGNEQF
>TRBV18
ASSPPGLGQQY
>TRBV19
ASLFNTEAF
>TRBV7-9
ASSREGVGANVLT
>TRBV28
ASGPGQRGAEAF
>TRBV6-1
ASTSLAYADTQY
>TRBV18
ASSPSRDNEQF
>TRBV7-9
ASSLAGALGQF
>TRBV7-3
ASSLTGIAGGEQY
>TRBV19
ASSIRETQY
>TRBV27
ASIRQSDHQIQPQH
>TRBV13
ASSFRWTTSYNEQF
>TRBV13
ASSLQGQTQY
>TRBV18
ASSSGGNYEQY
>TRBV7-9
ASRQKIRQGSLPSEQF
>TRBV21-1
ASSNSRGSYNEQF
>TRBV10-3
AISDPASGTQYEQY
>TRBV28
ASSSAPGGRAWVAQY
>TRBV27
ASSLLGTAGVYNEQF
>TRBV29-1
SVDMNTEAF
>TRBV6-1
ASSAFGDWYEQY
>TRBV7-9
ASSLSAGGQPQH